These 19 T cell receptor beta chains were all obtained from the same sample, sequenced in a study of identical twins. TCRdb ran MiXCR on the 5' RACE reads and lists one entry per CDR3 protein. The sample consists of 1.5 million to 2 million distinct CDR3 sequences, under 35% of them appearing once. The material sequenced was cord blood. These receptors came from a newborn girl in good health.

This clonotype was seen at least ten times. The chain uses TRBV6-5 and TRBJ1-2; unclear D gene. Germline V gene sequence: CDR1 MNHEY, CDR2 SVGAGI. Trimming shortened V by 6 bases and J by 4 bases, and 9 bases separated the two germline ends. This CDR3 has 12 residues. In nucleotides, the CDR3 is TGTGCCAGCAGCGGATTGGGCTATGGCTACACCTTC. It codes for CASSGLGYGYTF.

V usage is TRBV12-3 or TRBV12-4 and J usage is TRBJ1-1; no clear D gene. The V end was cut by 6 bases, the J end by 6 bases, with 14 bases between. This CDR3 comprises 13 residues. CDR3 residues: CASSSYRAPEAFF. The CDR3 DNA follows: TGTGCCAGCAGCTCCTACAGAGCGCCTGAAGCTTTCTTT.

The chain links TRBV25-1 to TRBJ2-1, with D perhaps matching TRBD1 (5 bases). Looked up from germline, CDR1 is MGHDK and CDR2 is SYGVNS. The CDR3 runs 13 residues. V lost 8 bases and J lost 6, with 14 bases in between. The CDR3 loop is CASVVGPGNEQFF. The CDR3 bases are TGTGCCAGCGTAGTGGGGCCAGGCAATGAGCAGTTCTTC.

This clonotype showed up many times. This sequence joins TRBV27 and TRBJ1-2; D unresolved. Germline values: CDR1 MNHEY, CDR2 SMNVEV (reference sequence). The V gene lost 6 bases and the J gene lost 1 base, with 9 bases spanning the gap. This CDR3 spans 13 amino acids. CDR3 sequence (DNA): TGTGCCAGCAGCTTTGGGGATAACTATGGCTACACCTTC. Translation: CASSFGDNYGYTF.

The chain is built from TRBV20-1 and TRBJ2-7; tentatively, D is TRBD2 (5 bases). The CDR3 is 14 residues long. V was clipped by 5 bases and J by 2 bases, with 16 bases between them. Germline CDR1 is DFQATT and CDR2 is SNEGSKA (reference sequence). CDR3 in amino acids: CSAPGFRSPYEQYF. The CDR3 nucleotides read TGCAGTGCTCCGGGGTTCCGGAGCCCCTACGAGCAGTACTTC.

This chain joins TRBV12-3 or TRBV12-4 and TRBJ2-4, with a weak D call TRBD1 (6 bases). The J call may not be correct, given that the DNA end is closer to TRBJ2-5. This CDR3 has 13 residues. CDR3 nucleotide sequence: TGTGCCAGCACCACAGGGTTCCAAGAGACCCAGTACTTC. Protein: CASTTGFQETQYF.

This clonotype was seen a handful of times. The chain couples TRBV3-1 to TRBJ2-7; D perhaps matches TRBD1 (5 bases). Germline V CDR1 and CDR2: LGHDT, YNNKEL (reference sequence). CDR3 size: 14 residues. Trimming cost V 3 bases and J 6 bases, with 15 bases left between them. The CDR3 is CASSQLTQGGEQYF. CDR3 in DNA: TGTGCCAGCAGCCAGTTGACCCAGGGTGGCGAGCAGTACTTC.

The V and J genes are TRBV12-3 or TRBV12-4 and TRBJ2-3; D is perhaps TRBD1 (6 bases). With 3 bases removed from V and 4 bases from J, the gap between germline ends came to 14 bases. There are 15 residues in the CDR3. The CDR3 loop reads CASSFEQGISDTQYF. CDR3 DNA: TGTGCCAGCAGTTTCGAACAGGGTATATCAGATACGCAGTATTTT.

There are many counts of this clonotype. The rearrangement uses TRBV10-3 and TRBJ2-7, with 7 bases matching TRBD2. The CDR3 extends over 14 amino acids. Germline V gene data show CDR1 as ENHRY and CDR2 as SYGVKD. V was clipped by 6 bases and J by 2 bases; unmatched bases: 7. The CDR3 DNA reads TGTGCCATCAGGGGTGCGGGAGCCACCTACGAGCAGTACTTC. Protein sequence: CAIRGAGATYEQYF.

The rearrangement uses TRBV12-3 or TRBV12-4 and TRBJ1-1; D perhaps matches TRBD1 (5 bases). V lost 6 bases and J lost 4, with 15 bases in between. The CDR3 has 14 amino acids. The CDR3 bases are TGTGCCAGCAGATCCACAAGGGGAAGCACTGAAGCTTTCTTT. Its protein product is CASRSTRGSTEAFF.

This clonotype was recorded a few times. V gene TRBV9 combines with J gene TRBJ2-3; D might be TRBD2 (6 bases). The germline V gene has CDR1 SGDLS and CDR2 YYNGEE. V was shortened by 0 bases and J by 2 bases, with 13 bases between the two germline ends. The CDR3 loop spans 16 amino acids. Here the CDR3 reads CASSVEIAAYTDTQYF. DNA for the CDR3: TGTGCCAGCAGCGTAGAAATAGCGGCATACACAGATACGCAGTATTTT.

This chain connects TRBV12-3 or TRBV12-4 to TRBJ2-7, with a possible D match to TRBD2 (6 bases). This CDR3 is 16 amino acids long. V was clipped by 1 base and J by 2 bases, with 15 bases between them. CDR3 sequence (DNA): TGTGCCAGCAGTTTAGGAGGGGACTTGCGGGCCTACGAGCAGTACTTC. Translating it yields CASSLGGDLRAYEQYF.

The gene calls are TRBV7-2 and TRBJ2-3; 12 bases agree with TRBD2. Germline CDR1 reads SGHTA; CDR2 reads FQGNSA. The CDR3 length is 17 residues. With V trimmed by 5 bases and J by 2 bases, 8 bases remained unmatched. In nucleotides, the CDR3 is TGTGCCAGCAGCCCTTCGACTAGCGGGGGATACACAGATACGCAGTATTTT. Protein: CASSPSTSGGYTDTQYF.

Comment on this clonotype: A much more abundant neighbour one base away suggests this may be a read error. This CDR3 reads CASNLKNEQFF. The CDR3 coding sequence is TGTGCCAGCAACTTAAAGAATGAGCAGTTCTTC. The gene calls are TRBV7-2 and TRBJ2-1; D is unresolved. CDR1 is SGHTA, CDR2 FQGNSA, per germline. The CDR3 has 11 amino acids. The complete variable domain, with remaining parts taken from reference TRBV7-2 and TRBJ2-1, reads GAGVSQSPSNKVTEKGKDVELRCDPISGHTALYWYRQSLGQGLEFLIYFQGNSAPDKSGLPSDRFSAERTGGSVSTLTIQRTQQEDSAVYLCASNLKNEQFFGPGTRLTVL.

A word on this clonotype: A much larger clone is a single base away; this may be a read error. This sequence joins TRBV29-1 and TRBJ2-1; no definite D call. This CDR3 has 13 residues. V lost 7 bases, J lost 10 bases, and 20 bases lay in between. Per germline, CDR1 SQVTM and CDR2 ANQGSEA. The CDR3 spells CSATDGKSYEQFF. CDR3 DNA: TGCAGCGCCACCGACGGTAAATCCTACGAGCAGTTCTTC.

The chain recombines TRBV2 with TRBJ1-1; no reliable D call. CDR1 and CDR2 from the germline V gene are SNHLY and FYNNEI. V was clipped by 4 bases and J by 1 base, with 7 bases between them. CDR3 size: 13 residues. CDR3 protein: CASSVRRNTEAFF. In DNA, the CDR3 is TGTGCCAGCAGTGTTAGGAGGAACACTGAAGCTTTCTTT.

This clonotype was seen a single time. The gene calls are TRBV5-5 and TRBJ2-2; D tentatively reads TRBD1 or TRBD2 (5 bases each). This CDR3 spans 18 amino acids. V was pared by 2 bases and J by 1 base, with 18 bases between. Germline lookup yields CDR1 SGHKS and CDR2 YYEKEE (reference sequence). CDR3 in DNA: TGTGCCAGCAGCTTTAGGGACCCTAGAAATATGAACACCGGGGAGCTGTTTTTT. The encoded protein is CASSFRDPRNMNTGELFF.

The rearrangement uses TRBV4-2 and TRBJ1-1; D is perhaps TRBD1 (5 bases). Germline CDR1 reads LGHNA; CDR2 reads YNFKEQ. This CDR3 is 14 amino acids long. V was pared by 7 bases and J by 4 bases, with 16 bases between. The CDR3 region is CASTPREGSTEAFF. The CDR3 DNA sequence: TGTGCCAGCACCCCAAGGGAGGGGTCCACTGAAGCTTTCTTT.

This clonotype showed up just a few times. This chain joins TRBV9 and TRBJ1-2; no clear D gene. V lost 3 bases and J lost 6, with 12 bases in between. This CDR3 spans 13 amino acids. Germline V CDR1 and CDR2: SGDLS, YYNGEE. The chain's CDR3 is CASSAQTRHGYTF. Written as DNA, the CDR3 is TGTGCCAGCAGCGCCCAGACAAGGCATGGCTACACCTTC.